The 21 T cell receptor beta chains presented below share a single source sample, sequenced in a study of blood T cells in healthy people across ages. A J-beta primer mix and a sample-barcoded 5' primer were used in a second PCR of about 7 to 12 cycles. TCRdb re-called the 5' RACE reads with MiXCR, one entry per CDR3 protein. The data show 700,000 to 950,000 distinct CDR3 sequences, 55% to 70% seen once. The sample consisted of blood. The receptors here all came from a man aged 25-45 years in good health.

This clonotype was observed a handful of times. This rearrangement joins TRBV7-2 to TRBJ2-1; D perhaps matches TRBD2 (5 bases). There are 15 residues in the CDR3. Germline V lookup: CDR1 SGHTA, CDR2 FQGNSA. The V end lost 5 bases, the J end lost 9 bases, and 20 bases lay between the germline ends. CDR3 nucleotide sequence: TGTGCCAGCAGCCCGCAGCTCGGGGAGAGTGTTGAGCAGTTCTTC. As protein: CASSPQLGESVEQFF.

V gene TRBV18 combines with J gene TRBJ1-6; possibly TRBD1 for D (6 bases). This CDR3 comprises 14 residues. The germline V gene encodes CDR1 KGHSH and CDR2 LQKENI. Between the trimmed V and J ends, which lost 3 bases and 7 bases, there was a span of 10 bases. The CDR3 sequence is CASSPGDTNSPLHF. CDR3 nucleotide sequence: TGTGCCAGCTCACCGGGGGACACGAATTCACCCCTCCACTTT.

The chain employs TRBV6-1 and TRBJ2-7; 12 positions match TRBD2. With V trimmed by 4 bases and J by 2 bases, 3 bases remained unmatched. The CDR3 covers 15 residues. The V gene's germline CDR1 is MNHNS and CDR2 SASEGT. The CDR3 loop reads CASSVTSGGTYEQYF. In nucleotides, the CDR3 is TGTGCCAGCAGTGTGACTAGCGGGGGAACCTACGAGCAGTACTTC.

The chain has TRBV11-2 and TRBJ1-2; no firm D call. Germline-derived CDR1 and CDR2 are SGHAT and FQNNGV. CDR3 length: 13 amino acids. Trimming shortened V by 5 bases and J by 10 bases, and 17 bases separated the two germline ends. CDR3 DNA: TGTGCCAGCAGCGTGGGTGACTCCTTCATCTACACCTTC. This translates into CASSVGDSFIYTF.

This clonotype came up a few times. CDR3 sequence (DNA): TGTGCCAGCAGTTACGGCGGGATCAACGAGCAGTACTTC. Translated, it gives CASSYGGINEQYF. The gene calls are TRBV6-5 and TRBJ2-7; maybe TRBD2 (6 bases). Trimming removed 2 bases from V and 5 bases from J, with 10 bases in between. There are 13 residues in the CDR3. Germline loops: CDR1 MNHEY, CDR2 SVGAGI.

This rearrangement joins TRBV20-1 to TRBJ2-1, with D possibly TRBD2 on 5 matching bases. V gave up 6 bases and J gave up 13 bases, with 28 bases separating them. CDR3 length equals 15 residues. Germline CDR1 is DFQATT and CDR2 is SNEGSKA (reference sequence). CDR3 protein: CSADDASGSQETQFF. Written as DNA, the CDR3 is TGCAGTGCCGACGATGCGAGCGGATCCCAAGAGACCCAGTTCTTC.

This clonotype was observed a single time. The genes are TRBV3-1 and TRBJ1-5; D is uncertain. This CDR3 is 13 amino acids long. V was pared by 0 bases and J by 9 bases, with 9 bases between. Germline V gives CDR1 LGHDT, CDR2 YNNKEL (reference sequence). The CDR3 DNA sequence: TGTGCCAGCAGCCAAGATCCTTTCACGCCCCAGCATTTT. Encoded protein: CASSQDPFTPQHF. The full variable domain, in which reference TRBV3-1 and TRBJ1-5 provide the parts outside the CDR3, is DTAVSQTPKYLVTQMGNDKSIKCEQNLGHDTMYWYKQDSKKFLKIMFSYNNKELIINETVPNRFSPKSPDKAHLNLHINSLELGDSAVYFCASSQDPFTPQHFGDGTRLSIL.

The rearrangement links TRBV7-2 to TRBJ1-2; D is ambiguous. V lost 3 bases and J lost 7, with 15 bases in between. The CDR3 is 14 amino acids. The germline gives CDR1 SGHTA, CDR2 FQGNSA. The CDR3, as DNA: TGTGCCAGCAGCTTCTTGGTGGCCTCTTCTGGCTACACCTTC. Amino acids: CASSFLVASSGYTF.

This clonotype was seen more than once but under ten times. This chain uses TRBV5-1 with TRBJ2-4; D is perhaps TRBD2 (5 bases). The J call may be incorrect, as the DNA end agrees better with TRBJ2-7. The germline V gene has CDR1 SGHRS and CDR2 YFSETQ. This CDR3 has 14 amino acids. The CDR3 protein is CASSTSGISYEQYF. The CDR3 DNA is TGCGCCAGCAGCACCTCGGGAATCAGCTACGAGCAGTACTTC.

This rearrangement joins TRBV3-1 to TRBJ2-4; D ambiguous. The CDR3 has 18 amino acids. Germline V CDR1 and CDR2: LGHDT, YNNKEL (reference sequence). V was trimmed by 3 bases and J by 0 bases, leaving 18 bases between them. CDR3 nucleotide sequence: TGTGCCAGCAGCCACCACGGGCAGGCAGACCTAGCCAAAAACATTCAGTACTTC. Protein sequence: CASSHHGQADLAKNIQYF.

This chain joins TRBV7-9 and TRBJ2-7; 9 bases map to TRBD2. Trimming at V came to 5 bases and at J to 3 bases, leaving 2 bases not matched to a gene. This CDR3 spans 13 amino acids. Looked up from germline, CDR1 is SEHNR and CDR2 is FQNEAQ (reference sequence). This CDR3 reads CASSNSGSYEQYF. CDR3 coding DNA: TGTGCCAGCAGCAATAGCGGGAGCTACGAGCAGTACTTC.

This chain joins TRBV27 and TRBJ1-2, with a tentative D call TRBD1 (6 bases). Germline V lookup: CDR1 MNHEY, CDR2 SMNVEV (reference sequence). The CDR3 length is 15 residues. The V gene lost 1 base and the J gene lost 4 bases, with 13 bases spanning the gap. The CDR3 here is CASSLYPGQPYGYTF. DNA of the CDR3: TGTGCCAGCAGTTTATACCCTGGACAGCCCTATGGCTACACCTTC.

This clonotype has only a few counts. This sequence joins TRBV15 and TRBJ2-5; D is unclear. The J call may be incorrect, as the DNA end agrees better with TRBJ2-7. The CDR3 sequence is 12 residues long. Germline loops: CDR1 LNHNV, CDR2 YYDKDF (reference sequence). As DNA, the CDR3 is TGTGCCACCAGCAGAGCCAGTGGCGAGCAGTACTTC. Translating gives CATSRASGEQYF.

This chain joins TRBV28 and TRBJ2-6; D unclear. Germline V gene data show CDR1 as MDHEN and CDR2 as SYDVKM. The CDR3 has 15 residues. The V end was cut by 8 bases, the J end by 0 bases, with 11 bases between. In DNA, the CDR3 is TGTGCCAGCTTTTCAGCGAGCTCTGGGGCCAACGTCCTGACTTTC. This translates into CASFSASSGANVLTF.

This sequence joins TRBV15 and TRBJ2-1; D not certain. Germline CDR1 and CDR2: LNHNV and YYDKDF (reference sequence). V gave up 1 base and J gave up 12 bases, with 10 bases separating them. The CDR3 sequence is 12 residues long. The CDR3 region is CATSRVGRLQFF. The CDR3 nucleotides are TGTGCCACCAGCAGAGTGGGAAGGCTGCAGTTCTTC.

The V call is TRBV7-2, the J call TRBJ1-6; tentatively, D is TRBD1 (6 bases). Trimming took 6 bases from V and 5 from J, leaving 11 bases between them. Germline loops: CDR1 SGHTA, CDR2 FQGNSA. This CDR3 is 14 amino acids long. The CDR3 DNA sequence: TGTGCCAGCAGTCAGGGGCCCAATAATTCACCCCTCCACTTT. Its protein product is CASSQGPNNSPLHF.

This sequence joins TRBV25-1 and TRBJ1-3; TRBD1 might be the D (5 bases). V lost 1 base, J lost 5 bases, and 15 bases lay in between. CDR1 and CDR2 from the germline V gene are MGHDK and SYGVNS. The CDR3 has 16 residues. For the CDR3, the DNA is TGTGCCAGCAGTGAATCTCGGACACCGGAAAGAAACACCATATATTTT. Its translation: CASSESRTPERNTIYF.

The chain recombines TRBV20-1 with TRBJ2-1, with 12 nucleotides matching TRBD2. Trimming took 4 bases from V and 5 from J; bases not matched to a gene: 15. CDR1 DFQATT and CDR2 SNEGSKA come from the germline V gene (reference sequence). The CDR3 length is 18 residues. The CDR3 is CSANRLAGGPLLNNEQFF. The CDR3 bases are TGCAGTGCTAATAGGCTAGCGGGAGGGCCATTGTTAAACAATGAGCAGTTCTTC.

The chain carries TRBV12-3 or TRBV12-4 and TRBJ2-3, with D perhaps matching TRBD2 (5 bases). This CDR3 is 12 amino acids long. Between the trimmed V and J ends, which lost 4 bases and 7 bases, there was a span of 9 bases. Here the CDR3 DNA reads TGTGCCAGCAGTTCCCGAGGGTATACGCAGTATTTT. It yields the protein CASSSRGYTQYF.

The chain uses TRBV7-2 and TRBJ2-3; the D gene is possibly TRBD2 (6 bases). V was shortened by 3 bases and J by 2 bases, with 12 bases between the two germline ends. Germline-derived CDR1 and CDR2 are SGHTA and FQGNSA. This CDR3 is built from 15 residues. The CDR3 nucleotides read TGTGCCAGCAGCTTCAAAGCGGGCCCCACAGATACGCAGTATTTT. The encoded protein is CASSFKAGPTDTQYF.

J is TRBJ2-3 and V is TRBV14, with D possibly being TRBD2 (7 bases). Looked up from germline, CDR1 is SGHDN and CDR2 is FVKESK. The CDR3 is 17 amino acids. Between the trimmed V and J ends, which lost 0 bases and 1 base, there was a span of 14 bases. The CDR3 nucleotides read TGTGCCAGCAGCCAAGATTTCGACGGGGGGCGCACAGATACGCAGTATTTT. Amino acids: CASSQDFDGGRTDTQYF. Complete variable domain (other parts from reference TRBV14 and TRBJ2-3): EAGVTQFPSHSVIEKGQTVTLRCDPISGHDNLYWYRRVMGKEIKFLLHFVKESKQDESGMPNNRFLAERTGGTYSTLKVQPAELEDSGVYFCASSQDFDGGRTDTQYFGPGTRLTVL.